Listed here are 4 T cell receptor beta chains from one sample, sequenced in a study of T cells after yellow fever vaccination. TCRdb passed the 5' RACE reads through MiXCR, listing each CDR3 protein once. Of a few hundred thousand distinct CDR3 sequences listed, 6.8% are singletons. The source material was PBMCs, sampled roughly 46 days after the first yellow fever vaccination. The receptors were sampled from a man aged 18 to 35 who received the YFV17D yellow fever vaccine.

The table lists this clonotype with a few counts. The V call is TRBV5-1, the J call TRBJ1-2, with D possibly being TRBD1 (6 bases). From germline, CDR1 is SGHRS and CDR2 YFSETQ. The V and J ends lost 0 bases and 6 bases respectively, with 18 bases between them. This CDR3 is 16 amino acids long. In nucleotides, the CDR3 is TGCGCCAGCAGCTTGGATTCGGCTTCAGGGGCGGATGGCTACACCTTC. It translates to CASSLDSASGADGYTF.

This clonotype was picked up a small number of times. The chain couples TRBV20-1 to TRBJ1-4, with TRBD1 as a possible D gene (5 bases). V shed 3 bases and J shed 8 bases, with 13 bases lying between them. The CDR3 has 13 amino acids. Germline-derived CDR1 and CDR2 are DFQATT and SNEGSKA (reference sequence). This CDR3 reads CSARGGIWEKLFF. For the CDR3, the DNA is TGCAGTGCTAGGGGGGGTATCTGGGAAAAACTGTTTTTT.

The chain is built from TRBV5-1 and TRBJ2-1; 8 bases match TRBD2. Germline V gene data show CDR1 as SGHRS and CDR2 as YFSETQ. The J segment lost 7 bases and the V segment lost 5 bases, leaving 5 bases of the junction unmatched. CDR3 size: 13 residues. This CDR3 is CASRASSGNEQFF. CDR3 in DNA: TGCGCCAGCAGGGCTTCTAGCGGGAATGAGCAGTTCTTC. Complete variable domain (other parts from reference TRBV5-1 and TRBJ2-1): KAGVTQTPRYLIKTRGQQVTLSCSPISGHRSVSWYQQTPGQGLQFLFEYFSETQRNKGNFPGRFSGRQFSNSRSEMNVSTLELGDSALYLCASRASSGNEQFFGPGTRLTVL.

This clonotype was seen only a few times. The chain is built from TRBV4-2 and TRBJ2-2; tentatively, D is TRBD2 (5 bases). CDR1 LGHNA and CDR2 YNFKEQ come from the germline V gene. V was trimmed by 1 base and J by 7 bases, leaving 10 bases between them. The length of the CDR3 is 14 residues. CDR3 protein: CASSQAGVHGELFF. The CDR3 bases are TGTGCCAGCAGCCAAGCCGGGGTACACGGGGAGCTGTTTTTT.